The 19 T cell receptor beta chains given below trace back to one sample, sequenced in a study of cytomegalovirus exposure and HLA in healthy donors. The PCR employed 60 Vbeta primers together with 13 Jbeta primers. Profiled with immunoSEQ multiplex PCR; TCRdb holds only in-frame clones, not every one. The sample has tens of thousands of clones, approximately 75% seen once. Specimen: PBMCs. The receptors were sampled from a woman aged 35 to 49 in good health and CMV-seropositive.

The chain employs TRBV4-1 and TRBJ2-1; D gene unclear. V lost 1 base to trimming and J lost 10 bases, with 8 bases between them. The CDR3 is 12 residues long. Germline V gene sequence: CDR1 MGHRA, CDR2 YSYEKL. The CDR3, as DNA: TGCGCCAGCAGCCAAGGCCTATGGGAGCAGTTCTTC. It is translated as CASSQGLWEQFF.

This CDR3 reads CASSYRGVRSPLHF. The DNA for the CDR3 is TGTGCCAGCAGTTATCGGGGGGTTCGGTCACCCCTCCACTTT. V gene TRBV6-5 combines with J gene TRBJ1-6; weak D call: TRBD1 (5 bases). The CDR3 is 14 residues long. V lost 3 bases, J lost 10 bases, and 13 bases lay in between. Germline CDR1 is MNHEY and CDR2 is SVGAGI.

As to this clone: One junction end disagrees with the germline gene, perhaps due to a read error. V usage is TRBV2 and J usage is TRBJ1-2; the D gene is possibly TRBD1 (5 bases). Germline lookup yields CDR1 SNHLY and CDR2 FYNNEI. The CDR3 sequence is 13 residues long. The CDR3 DNA reads TGTGTCAGCACTTATGGGGCCCACTATGGCTACACCTTC. As protein: CVSTYGAHYGYTF.

This clone has just one count. The chain uses TRBV28 and TRBJ1-1; 7 bases agree with TRBD1. Germline CDR1 and CDR2: MDHEN and SYDVKM. The CDR3 extends over 17 amino acids. V lost 2 bases, J lost 3 bases, and 12 bases stayed unmatched. CDR3 sequence (DNA): TGTGCCAGCAGTTTACCGACACTCCAGGGGGTTTACACTGAAGCTTTCTTT. Translation gives CASSLPTLQGVYTEAFF.

This sequence joins TRBV6-5 and TRBJ1-2; no clear D gene. Germline assignment: CDR1 MNHEY and CDR2 SVGAGI. V was shortened by 0 bases and J by 4 bases, with 15 bases between the two germline ends. There are 16 residues in the CDR3. The CDR3: CASSYSVLTASYGYTF. The CDR3 DNA follows: TGTGCCAGCAGTTACTCGGTCCTTACAGCAAGCTATGGCTACACCTTC.

The chain couples TRBV2 to TRBJ2-2; D not resolved. This CDR3 comprises 15 residues. V dropped 7 bases and J dropped 2 bases, with 14 bases sitting between them. Germline V gene lookup returns CDR1 SNHLY and CDR2 FYNNEI. The CDR3 DNA follows: TGTGCCAGCAACCTAGACGGGTCTAACACCGGGGAGCTGTTTTTT. Its protein is CASNLDGSNTGELFF.

This clone occurred a few times. CDR3 loop: CASSLGGTTGDTQYF. DNA for the CDR3: TGTGCCAGCTCACTGGGGGGGACGACGGGAGATACGCAGTATTTT. The V call is TRBV18, the J call TRBJ2-3; 7 nucleotides line up with TRBD2. The CDR3 sequence is 15 residues long. The J segment lost 5 bases and the V segment lost 4 bases, leaving 9 bases of the junction unmatched. CDR1 is KGHSH and CDR2 is LQKENI in the germline V gene.

This clone was seen a handful of times. This chain joins TRBV2 and TRBJ1-1, with TRBD1 matching over 8 bases. The germline V gene encodes CDR1 SNHLY and CDR2 FYNNEI. J lost 5 bases, V lost 10 bases, and 9 bases had no gene match. CDR3 length: 13 residues. CDR3 region: CAKTGGRGTEAFF. In DNA, the CDR3 is TGTGCCAAAACAGGGGGAAGGGGGACTGAAGCTTTCTTT. The entire variable domain, with the rest obtained from reference TRBV2 and TRBJ1-1, is as follows: EPEVTQTPSHQVTQMGQEVILRCVPISNHLYFYWYRQILGQKVEFLVSFYNNEISEKSEIFDDQFSVERPDGSNFTLKIRSTKLEDSAMYFCAKTGGRGTEAFFGQGTRLTVV.

J is TRBJ1-6 and V is TRBV5-1; no clear D. Per the germline V gene, CDR1 is SGHRS and CDR2 is YFSETQ. The CDR3 contains 15 residues. The V end lost 2 bases, the J end lost 4 bases, and 10 bases lay between the germline ends. The chain's CDR3 is CASSLDRVYNSPLHF. The CDR3 DNA is TGCGCCAGCAGCTTAGACCGGGTTTATAATTCACCCCTCCACTTT.

This rearrangement joins TRBV2 to TRBJ1-5; TRBD1 might be the D (5 bases). This CDR3 has 16 amino acids. Trimming pared 6 bases from V and 4 bases from J, leaving 19 bases between. Germline V lookup: CDR1 SNHLY, CDR2 FYNNEI. The CDR3 DNA reads as TGTGCCAGCAGATACGACAGCACCACCCTTAATCAGCCCCAGCATTTT. It is translated as CASRYDSTTLNQPQHF.

This clone has more than one count but fewer than ten. The chain combines TRBV5-1 with TRBJ1-6; 7 bases fit TRBD1. The length of the CDR3 is 16 residues. CDR1 SGHRS and CDR2 YFSETQ come from the germline V gene. J lost 2 bases, V lost 0 bases, and 2 bases had no gene match. CDR3 region: CASSLEGATYNSPLHF. The CDR3 nucleotides read TGCGCCAGCAGCTTGGAGGGGGCGACCTATAATTCACCCCTCCACTTT.

This clone was picked up a small number of times. The rearrangement links TRBV5-5 to TRBJ2-2; D gene ambiguous. Germline CDR1 is SGHKS and CDR2 is YYEKEE (reference sequence). Trimming took off 3 bases at V and 4 bases at J, with 10 bases between the two ends. This CDR3 is built from 14 residues. CDR3 region: CASSSRHTTGELFF. In nucleotides, the CDR3 is TGTGCCAGCAGCTCAAGACACACCACCGGGGAGCTGTTTTTT.

The V gene is TRBV27, the J gene TRBJ2-3; no clear D gene. CDR1 and CDR2 from the germline V gene are MNHEY and SMNVEV (reference sequence). The CDR3 is made up of 13 amino acids. V gave up 3 bases and J gave up 5 bases, with 9 bases separating them. CDR3 nucleotides: TGTGCCAGCAGTTTCAGACCGGGAGATACGCAGTATTTT. It specifies CASSFRPGDTQYF.

The chain has TRBV7-8 and TRBJ1-5; the D is unclear. CDR1 SGHVS and CDR2 FQNEAQ come from the germline V gene. The length of the CDR3 is 13 residues. The ends were cut back, 5 bases at V and 5 bases at J, with 10 bases in the middle. As DNA, the CDR3 is TGTGCCAGCAGCCTATCTCCGGATCAGCCCCAGCATTTT. This encodes CASSLSPDQPQHF.

The V call is TRBV19, the J call TRBJ1-1, with D perhaps TRBD1 (5 bases). The V gene's germline CDR1 is LNHDA and CDR2 SQIVND (reference sequence). Trimming left V 10 bases short and J 1 base short, with 10 bases between. The CDR3 loop spans 12 amino acids. The CDR3: CATRAGNTEAFF. The CDR3 DNA is TGTGCCACCAGGGCTGGGAACACTGAAGCTTTCTTT.

The rearrangement uses TRBV6-1 and TRBJ1-5; 9 bases align to TRBD1. Trimming took 2 bases from V and 0 from J; bases not matched to a gene: 2. There are 16 residues in the CDR3. Germline CDR1 and CDR2: MNHNS and SASEGT. The DNA for the CDR3 is TGTGCCAGCAGTGAATGGACAGGGGATAGCAATCAGCCCCAGCATTTT. Its protein product is CASSEWTGDSNQPQHF.

The V and J genes are TRBV4-1 and TRBJ1-4, with a possible D match to TRBD1 (5 bases). The CDR3 loop spans 15 amino acids. V was clipped by 6 bases and J by 8 bases, with 19 bases between them. Germline CDR1 reads MGHRA; CDR2 reads YSYEKL. CDR3 nucleotides: TGCGCCAGCAGTCTTACCGTGGCGGGGCGGGAAAAACTGTTTTTT. The encoded protein is CASSLTVAGREKLFF.

The sample holds a few counts of this clone. The rearrangement joins TRBV5-5 to TRBJ2-5; D unclear. Germline values: CDR1 SGHKS, CDR2 YYEKEE (reference sequence). Trimming shortened V by 6 bases and J by 4 bases, and 16 bases separated the two germline ends. The CDR3 is 14 residues long. Here the CDR3 DNA reads TGTGCCAGCACAATTGTTGGAGTCGGAGAGACCCAGTACTTC. Its translation is CASTIVGVGETQYF.

The chain uses TRBV30 and TRBJ2-1; D is unclear. Trimming left V 3 bases short and J 4 bases short, with 13 bases between. Germline V gene lookup returns CDR1 GTSNPN and CDR2 SVGIG (reference sequence). The CDR3 runs 14 residues. The CDR3 DNA sequence: TGTGCCTGGAGAACTCCTCCCACTTACAATGAGCAGTTCTTC. Its protein is CAWRTPPTYNEQFF.